These T cell receptor beta chains were read from a single sample in a study of beta chain features in type 1 diabetes. Assay used: immunoSEQ multiplex PCR; TCRdb lists only in-frame clones, some missing. This table has 860,000 or so clones, about a sixth appearing once. Material for sequencing was naive CD4+ T cells from blood. Receptors were obtained from a woman younger than 30 in good health. CDR3s include the opening cysteine and the closing phenylalanine or tryptophan. A D gene is named only where the DNA matches it firmly. Expanded clones are given a class, and other clones once, few, many or no size at all.

>15|.|TRBJ2-7|few|TRBV28
CASRPIGEDPYEQYF
TGTGCCAGCAGACCCATAGGAGAGGACCCTTACGAGCAGTACTTC
>14|TRBD2|TRBJ2-7|.|TRBV19
CASSPTSGSKEQYF
TGTGCCAGTAGCCCGACTAGCGGGAGTAAGGAGCAGTACTTC
>10|.|TRBJ2-1|.|TRBV20-1
CSARYNEQFF
TGCAGTGCCCGTTACAATGAGCAGTTCTTC
>11|.|TRBJ2-1|few|TRBV28
CASSSPTEQFF
TGTGCCAGCAGTTCCCCGACTGAGCAGTTCTTC
>14|.|TRBJ1-5|.|TRBV28
CASSLSPSSQPQHF
TGTGCCAGCAGCCTATCGCCTTCGAGTCAGCCCCAGCATTTT
>12|TRBD2|TRBJ2-1|.|TRBV27
CASSFREGEQFF
TGTGCCAGCAGTTTCCGGGAGGGTGAGCAGTTCTTC
>15|.|TRBJ1-2|.|TRBV4-2
CASSQESGQGASYTF
TGTGCCAGCAGCCAAGAGTCAGGGCAGGGCGCGAGCTACACCTTC
>14|TRBD1|TRBJ2-5|few|TRBV5-1
CASRNAQGAETQYF
TGCGCCAGCAGAAACGCACAGGGGGCTGAGACCCAGTACTTC
>14|TRBD2|TRBJ2-7|few|TRBV11-2
CASSFYSGRAVQYF
TGTGCCAGCAGCTTCTATAGCGGGAGGGCTGTGCAGTACTTC
>13|.|TRBJ2-7|few|TRBV7-2
CASTAPPVYEQYF
TGTGCCAGCACCGCACCCCCTGTCTACGAGCAGTACTTC
>15|.|TRBJ2-7|few|TRBV7-2
CASSSRTGRSSEQYF
TGTGCCAGCAGCTCCAGGACTGGCCGCTCCAGCGAGCAGTACTTC
>14|.|TRBJ1-1|once|TRBV7-2
CASSLAPANTEAFF
TGTGCCAGCAGCTTAGCGCCGGCGAACACTGAAGCTTTCTTT
>13|.|TRBJ2-4|few|TRBV2
CASRAFQGGIQYF
TGTGCCAGCAGGGCTTTCCAGGGGGGCATTCAGTACTTC
>14|.|TRBJ2-7|few|TRBV11-2
CASSLTWGEYEQYF
TGTGCCAGCAGCCTCACGTGGGGGGAATACGAGCAGTACTTC
>18|TRBD2|TRBJ2-3|few|TRBV5-1
CASSLGLAARASTDTQYF
TGCGCCAGCAGCTTGGGACTAGCGGCCCGTGCTAGCACAGATACGCAGTATTTT
>13|.|TRBJ2-3|few|TRBV7-2
CASSSASSDTQYF
TGTGCCAGCAGCTCCGCCTCGTCAGATACGCAGTATTTT
>16|TRBD1|TRBJ1-1|few|TRBV19
CASSTFRLAGGTEAFF
TGTGCCAGTAGTACCTTCCGTTTGGCAGGGGGCACTGAAGCTTTCTTT